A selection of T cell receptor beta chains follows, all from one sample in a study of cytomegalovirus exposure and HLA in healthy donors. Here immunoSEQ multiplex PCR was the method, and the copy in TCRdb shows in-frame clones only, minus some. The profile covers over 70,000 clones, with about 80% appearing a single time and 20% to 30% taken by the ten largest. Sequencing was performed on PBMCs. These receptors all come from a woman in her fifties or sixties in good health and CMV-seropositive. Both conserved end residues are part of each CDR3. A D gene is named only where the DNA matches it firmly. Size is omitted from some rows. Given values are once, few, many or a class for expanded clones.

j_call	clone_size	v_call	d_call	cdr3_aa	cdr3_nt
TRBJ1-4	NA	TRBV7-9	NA	CSSTLTGEKLFF	TGTTCCAGCACCCTAACAGGGGAAAAACTGTTTTTT
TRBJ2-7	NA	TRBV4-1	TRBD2	CASSQEYSGNRAYEQYF	TGCGCCAGCAGCCAAGAATACAGCGGGAATAGGGCCTACGAGCAGTACTTC
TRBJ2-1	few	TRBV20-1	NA	CSAPHNNEQFF	TGCAGTGCGCCACATAACAATGAGCAGTTCTTC
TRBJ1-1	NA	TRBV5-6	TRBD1	CASRGQGGNTEAFF	TGTGCCAGCAGGGGACAGGGAGGGAACACTGAAGCTTTCTTT
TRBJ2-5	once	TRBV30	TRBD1	CAWSPRGHGGETQYF	TGTGCCTGGAGTCCCAGGGGGCATGGGGGAGAGACCCAGTACTTC
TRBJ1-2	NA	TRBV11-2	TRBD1	CASSSGQGTWGYTF	TGTGCCAGCAGCTCCGGACAGGGGACGTGGGGCTACACCTTC
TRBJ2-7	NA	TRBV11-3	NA	CASSTSGYEQYF	TGTGCCAGCAGCACCTCGGGCTACGAGCAGTACTTC
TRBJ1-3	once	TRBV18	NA	CASSSTTGSGNTIYF	TGTGCCAGCTCATCCACGACAGGCTCTGGAAACACCATATATTTT
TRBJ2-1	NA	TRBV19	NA	CASSSTSFSYNEQFF	TGTGCCAGTAGTTCCACTAGCTTCTCCTACAATGAGCAGTTCTTC
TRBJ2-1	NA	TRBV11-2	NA	CASSLGREQFF	TGTGCCAGCAGCCTTGGGCGCGAGCAGTTCTTC
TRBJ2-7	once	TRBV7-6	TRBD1	CASSSTGRYEQYF	TGTGCCAGCAGCTCGACAGGGAGATACGAGCAGTACTTC
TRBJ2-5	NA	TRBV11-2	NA	CASNSLTGLGETQYF	TGTGCCAGCAACTCACTTACGGGGTTAGGAGAGACCCAGTACTTC
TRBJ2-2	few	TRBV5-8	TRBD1	CASSFGTGSDNGELFF	TGTGCCAGCAGCTTCGGGACAGGGAGCGACAACGGGGAGCTGTTTTTT
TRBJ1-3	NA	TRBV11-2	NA	CASSQVMQGVGNTIYF	TGTGCCAGCAGCCAAGTCATGCAAGGGGTCGGAAACACCATATATTTT
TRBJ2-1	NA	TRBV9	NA	CASSPQGSSYNEQFF	TGTGCCAGCAGCCCCCAGGGGAGCTCCTACAATGAGCAGTTCTTC
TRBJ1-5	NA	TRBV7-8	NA	CASSLRTSDSNQPQHF	TGTGCCAGCAGCCTCCGGACATCGGATAGCAATCAGCCCCAGCATTTT
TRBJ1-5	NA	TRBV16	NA	CASSQSSQGPNQPQHF	TGTGCCAGCAGCCAATCAAGCCAGGGTCCCAATCAGCCCCAGCATTTT
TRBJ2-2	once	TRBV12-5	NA	CASAFKNTGELFF	TGTGCTAGTGCCTTTAAGAACACCGGGGAGCTGTTTTTT
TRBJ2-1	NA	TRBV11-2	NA	CASSWGQSSYNEQFF	TGTGCCAGCAGCTGGGGGCAAAGCTCCTACAATGAGCAGTTCTTC
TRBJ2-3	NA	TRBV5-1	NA	CASSLIPSTDTQYF	TGCGCCAGCAGCTTAATCCCTAGCACAGATACGCAGTATTTT
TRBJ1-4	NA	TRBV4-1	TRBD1	CASSLGQGTDEKLFF	TGCGCCAGCAGCCTCGGACAGGGGACGGATGAAAAACTGTTTTTT
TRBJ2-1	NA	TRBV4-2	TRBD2	CASSPVGRLAGGDEQFF	TGTGCCAGCAGCCCTGTAGGGAGACTAGCGGGGGGGGATGAGCAGTTCTTC
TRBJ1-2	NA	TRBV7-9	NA	CASSFIAKSYGYTF	TGTGCCAGCAGCTTCATAGCCAAGTCCTATGGCTACACCTTC
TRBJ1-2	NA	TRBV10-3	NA	CAISDFWRRANYGYTF	TGTGCCATCAGTGATTTTTGGCGGAGAGCTAACTATGGCTACACCTTC
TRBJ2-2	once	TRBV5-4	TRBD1	CASSADRAGGELFF	TGTGCCAGCAGCGCGGACAGGGCGGGCGGGGAGCTGTTTTTT
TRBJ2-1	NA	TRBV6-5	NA	CASIGGRGYEQFF	TGTGCCAGCATCGGAGGGCGAGGGTATGAGCAGTTCTTC
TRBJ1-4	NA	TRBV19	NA	CASGGAGANEKLFF	TGTGCCAGTGGGGGTGCAGGGGCTAATGAAAAACTGTTTTTT
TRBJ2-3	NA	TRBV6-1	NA	CAIKGGDTQYF	TGTGCCATTAAAGGCGGGGATACGCAGTATTTT
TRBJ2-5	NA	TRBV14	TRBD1	CASSRINRGPGETQYF	TGTGCCAGCAGCCGGATTAACAGGGGGCCGGGAGAGACCCAGTACTTC
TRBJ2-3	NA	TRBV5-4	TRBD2	CASSLGASGRAYGNTQYF	TGTGCCAGCAGCTTGGGGGCTAGCGGGAGGGCCTATGGAAATACGCAGTATTTT
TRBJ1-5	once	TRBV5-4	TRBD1	CASSLRDSGGNQPQHF	TGTGCCAGCAGCCTCAGGGACAGTGGAGGCAATCAGCCCCAGCATTTT
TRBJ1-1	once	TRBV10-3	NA	CAISEFGTSAFF	TGTGCCATCAGTGAGTTCGGGACAAGTGCTTTCTTT
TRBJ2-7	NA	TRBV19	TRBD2	CASSILSTSGGPYEQYF	TGTGCCAGTAGTATACTCTCCACCAGCGGGGGTCCCTACGAGCAGTACTTC
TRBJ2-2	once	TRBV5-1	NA	CASSPRGEPNTGELFF	TGCGCCAGCAGCCCGCGGGGTGAACCGAACACCGGGGAGCTGTTTTTT
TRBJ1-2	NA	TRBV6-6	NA	CASSGGTNPAKDGYTF	TGTGCCAGCAGCGGAGGGACCAACCCAGCGAAAGATGGCTACACCTTC
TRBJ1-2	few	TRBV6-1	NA	CASGGYGYTF	TGTGCCAGCGGCGGGTACGGCTACACCTTC
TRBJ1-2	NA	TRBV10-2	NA	CASSLPTGTQNYGYTF	TGCGCCAGCAGTCTCCCCACCGGGACACAAAACTATGGCTACACCTTC
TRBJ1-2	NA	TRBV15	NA	CATSRAPSQGIDGYTF	TGTGCCACCAGCAGAGCTCCGTCTCAGGGAATCGATGGCTACACCTTC